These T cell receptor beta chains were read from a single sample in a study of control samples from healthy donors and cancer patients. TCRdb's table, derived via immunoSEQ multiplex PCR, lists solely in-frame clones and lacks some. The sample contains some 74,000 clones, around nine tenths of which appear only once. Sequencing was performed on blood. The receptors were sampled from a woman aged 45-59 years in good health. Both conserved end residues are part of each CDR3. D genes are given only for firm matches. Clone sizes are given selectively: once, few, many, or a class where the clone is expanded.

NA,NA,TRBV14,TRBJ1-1,TGTGCCAGCAGTCCGGGACCGAGTTCCACTGAAGCTTTCTTT,CASSPGPSSTEAFF
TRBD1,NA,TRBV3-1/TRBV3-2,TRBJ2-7,TGTGCCAGCAGCCCGACAGGGTCTCAGACCTACGAGCAATACTTC,CASSPTGSQTYEQYF
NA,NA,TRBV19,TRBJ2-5,TGTGCCAGCAGTGATGGGAGTCAAGAGACCCAGTACTTC,CASSDGSQETQYF
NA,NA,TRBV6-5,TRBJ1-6,TGTGCCGGCAATGGGGGCGCGTCGTATTCTTCACCCCTCCACTTT,CAGNGGASYSSPLHF
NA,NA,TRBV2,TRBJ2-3,TGTGCCAGCCTAAGGGGCCCGGAGAGTACGCAGTATTTT,CASLRGPESTQYF
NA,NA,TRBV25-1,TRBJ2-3,TGTGCCAGCAGTGATCTGGGAGGGGGCGTTGATACGCAGTATTTT,CASSDLGGGVDTQYF
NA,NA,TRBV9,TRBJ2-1,TGTGCCAGCAGCAGGGATTATGAGCAGTTCTTC,CASSRDYEQFF
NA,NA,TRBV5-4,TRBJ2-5,TGTGCCAGCAGCAATAACAGGGGAGGCCAAGAGACCCAGTACTTC,CASSNNRGGQETQYF
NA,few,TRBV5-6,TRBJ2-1,TGTGCCAGCAGCTTGACTCCGACCAATGAGCAGTTCTTC,CASSLTPTNEQFF
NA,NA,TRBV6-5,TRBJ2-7,TGTGCCAGCAAGGATTCCTACGAGCAGTACTTC,CASKDSYEQYF
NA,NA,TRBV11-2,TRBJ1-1,TGTGCCAGCAGCTTAGGGGACATCAACACTGAAGCTTTCTTT,CASSLGDINTEAFF
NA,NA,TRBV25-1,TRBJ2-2,TGTGCCAGCAGTTTCGGAGTCGGGGAGCTGTTTTTT,CASSFGVGELFF
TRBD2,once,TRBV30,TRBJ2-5,TGTGCCTGGAGTGTACGGGGGGGCGGAGAGACCCAGTACTTC,CAWSVRGGGETQYF
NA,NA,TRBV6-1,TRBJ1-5,TGTGCCAGCAGTGAAGCGTTCTCTATCACGACCCATCAGCCCCAGCATTTT,CASSEAFSITTHQPQHF
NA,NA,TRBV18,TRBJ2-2,TGTGCCAGCTCCCCGTTCCGGGATCTCGGGGAGCTGTTTTTT,CASSPFRDLGELFF
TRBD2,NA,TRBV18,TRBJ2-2,TGTGCCAGCTCACCAGGGACTAGTACCGGGGAGCTGTTTTTT,CASSPGTSTGELFF
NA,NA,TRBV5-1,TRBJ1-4,TGCGCCAGCAGATTACAGGGTTATGAAAAACTGTTTTTT,CASRLQGYEKLFF
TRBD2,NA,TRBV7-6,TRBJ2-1,TGTGCCAGCAGCTTACGGACTAGCGGGCGGAGGAATGAGCAGTTCTTC,CASSLRTSGRRNEQFF
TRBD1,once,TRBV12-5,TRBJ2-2,TGTGCTAGTGCCACCCCCGACAGGGTCGGGGAGCTGTTTTTT,CASATPDRVGELFF
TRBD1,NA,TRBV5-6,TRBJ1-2,TGTGCCAGCAGCCCACGGACAGGGCGGTATGGCTACACCTTC,CASSPRTGRYGYTF
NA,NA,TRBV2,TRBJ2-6,TGTGCCAGCAGCTCCATGCAGGCCGACGTCCTGACTTTC,CASSSMQADVLTF
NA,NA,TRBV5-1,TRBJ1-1,TGCGCCAGCAGCTTGGGGAAGGACACCCGGAACCCCTTGTACACTGAAGCTTTCTTT,CASSLGKDTRNPLYTEAFF
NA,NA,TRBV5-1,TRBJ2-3,TGCGCCAGCAGCTTACCCACCGGCCTAGACACAGATACGCAGTATTTT,CASSLPTGLDTDTQYF
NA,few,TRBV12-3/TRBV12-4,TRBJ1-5,TGTGCCAGCAGTTTCAGAAATCAGCCCCAGCATTTT,CASSFRNQPQHF
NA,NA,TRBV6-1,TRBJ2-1,TGTGCCAGCAGTGAAAAGTTAAGAGTGAGGGAGTTCTTC,CASSEKLRVREFF
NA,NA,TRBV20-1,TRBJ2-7,TGCAGTGCTAGTCCCGATACCTACGAGCAGTACTTC,CSASPDTYEQYF
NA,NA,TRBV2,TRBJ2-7,TGTGCCAGCAGTGCCGGAGAGGGCATCGAGCAGTACTTC,CASSAGEGIEQYF
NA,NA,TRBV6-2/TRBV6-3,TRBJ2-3,TGTGCCAGCAGTGAGGAAGATACGCAGTATTTT,CASSEEDTQYF
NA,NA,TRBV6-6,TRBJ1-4,TGTGCCAGCAGAACCCAAACCCATGAAAAACTGTTTTTT,CASRTQTHEKLFF
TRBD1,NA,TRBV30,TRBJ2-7,TGTGCCTGGGGCCGACAGGGGGCATACGAGCAGTACTTC,CAWGRQGAYEQYF
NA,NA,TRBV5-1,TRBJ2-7,TGCGCCAGCAGCTTGGGACAAGCTCAGCAGTACTTC,CASSLGQAQQYF
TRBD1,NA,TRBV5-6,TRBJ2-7,TGTGCCAGCAACACACTCCCGGACAGGTCCTACGAGCAGTACTTC,CASNTLPDRSYEQYF
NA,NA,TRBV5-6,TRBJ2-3,TGTGCCAGCAGCTTGGGTTTCGATACGCAGTATTTT,CASSLGFDTQYF
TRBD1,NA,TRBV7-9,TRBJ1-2,TGTGCCAGCAGCTTAGACCCTGACAGGGGCTATGGCTACACCTTC,CASSLDPDRGYGYTF
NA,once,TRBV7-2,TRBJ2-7,TGTGCCAGCAGCCGCCGGGAGGAGCAGTACTTC,CASSRREEQYF
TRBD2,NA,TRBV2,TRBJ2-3,TGTGCCAGCGTACGGGGGGGCACGCAAGATACGCAGTATTTT,CASVRGGTQDTQYF
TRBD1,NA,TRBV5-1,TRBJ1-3,TGCGCCAGCAGCTTGACAGGGGGCGAAAACACCATATATTTT,CASSLTGGENTIYF
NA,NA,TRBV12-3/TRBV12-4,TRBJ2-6,TGTGCCAGCAGTTTTGAAGGGGCCAACGTCCTGACTTTC,CASSFEGANVLTF
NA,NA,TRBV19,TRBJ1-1,TGTGCCAGTAGTTCAGGACTGAACACTGAAGCTTTCTTT,CASSSGLNTEAFF
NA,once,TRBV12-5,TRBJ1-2,TGTGCTAGTGGTTTGGTGACGGCCTATGGCTACACCTTC,CASGLVTAYGYTF
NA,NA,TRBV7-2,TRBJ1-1,TGTGCCAGCAGCTCCAGGGGAGGGGGTGCCCGTGAAGCTTTCTTT,CASSSRGGGAREAFF